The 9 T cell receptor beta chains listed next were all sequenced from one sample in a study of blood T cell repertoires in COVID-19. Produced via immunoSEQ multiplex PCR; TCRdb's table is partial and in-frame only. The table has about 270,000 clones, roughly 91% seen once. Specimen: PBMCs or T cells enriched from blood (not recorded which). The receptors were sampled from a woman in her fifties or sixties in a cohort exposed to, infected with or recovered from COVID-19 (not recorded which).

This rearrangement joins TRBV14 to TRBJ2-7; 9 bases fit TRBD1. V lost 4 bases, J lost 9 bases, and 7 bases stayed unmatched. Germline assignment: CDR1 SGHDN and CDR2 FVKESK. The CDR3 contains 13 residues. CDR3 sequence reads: CASSLGTGRGQYF. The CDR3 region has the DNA TGTGCCAGCAGCCTCGGGACAGGGAGGGGGCAGTACTTC.

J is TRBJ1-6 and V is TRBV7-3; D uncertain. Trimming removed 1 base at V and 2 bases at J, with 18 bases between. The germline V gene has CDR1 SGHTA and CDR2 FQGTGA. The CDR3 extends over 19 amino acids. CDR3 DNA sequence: TGTGCCAGCAGCTTAAGGCTCGCGGCACCTCCGCCCTATAATTCACCCCTCCACTTT. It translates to CASSLRLAAPPPYNSPLHF.

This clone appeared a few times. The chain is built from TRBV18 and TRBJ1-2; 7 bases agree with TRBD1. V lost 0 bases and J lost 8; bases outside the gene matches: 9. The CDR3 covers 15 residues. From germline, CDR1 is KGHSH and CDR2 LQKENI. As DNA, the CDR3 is TGTGCCAGCTCACCACCGGTGGTAGGGGGCGGAGGCTACACCTTC. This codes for CASSPPVVGGGGYTF.

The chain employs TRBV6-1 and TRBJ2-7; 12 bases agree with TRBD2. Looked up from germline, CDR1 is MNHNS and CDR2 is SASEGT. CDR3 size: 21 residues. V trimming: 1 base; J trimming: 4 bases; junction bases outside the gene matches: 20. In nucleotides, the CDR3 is TGTGCCAGCAGTGAAGTCTCCGTGGGGCGGTTTGCCGGGACTAGCGGGTACGAGCAGTACTTC. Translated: CASSEVSVGRFAGTSGYEQYF.

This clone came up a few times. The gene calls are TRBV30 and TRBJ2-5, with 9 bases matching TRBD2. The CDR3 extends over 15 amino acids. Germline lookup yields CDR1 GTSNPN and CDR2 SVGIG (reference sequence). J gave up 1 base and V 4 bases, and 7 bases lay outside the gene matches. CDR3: CAWNMPSGVQETQYF. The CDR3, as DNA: TGTGCCTGGAACATGCCTAGCGGGGTCCAAGAGACCCAGTACTTC.

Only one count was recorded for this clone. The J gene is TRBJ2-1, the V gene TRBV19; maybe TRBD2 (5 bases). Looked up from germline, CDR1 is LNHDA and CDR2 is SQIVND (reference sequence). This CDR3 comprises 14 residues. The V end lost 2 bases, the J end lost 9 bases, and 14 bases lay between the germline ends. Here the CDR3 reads CASSIQYWAGEQFF. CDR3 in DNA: TGTGCCAGTAGTATACAATACTGGGCGGGTGAGCAGTTCTTC.

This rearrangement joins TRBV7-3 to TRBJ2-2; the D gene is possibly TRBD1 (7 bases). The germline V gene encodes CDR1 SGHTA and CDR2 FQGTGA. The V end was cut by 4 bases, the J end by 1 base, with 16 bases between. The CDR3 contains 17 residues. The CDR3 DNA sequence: TGTGCCAGCAGCTCCTCCAGGGGGGCTATGAACACCGGGGAGCTGTTTTTT. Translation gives CASSSSRGAMNTGELFF.

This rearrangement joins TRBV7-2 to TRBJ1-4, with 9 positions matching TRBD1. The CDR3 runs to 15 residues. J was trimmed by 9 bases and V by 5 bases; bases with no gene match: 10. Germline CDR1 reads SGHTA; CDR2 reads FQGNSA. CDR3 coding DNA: TGTGCCAGCAGCCCTGGACAGGGGATAGGTAAAAAACTGTTTTTT. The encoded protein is CASSPGQGIGKKLFF. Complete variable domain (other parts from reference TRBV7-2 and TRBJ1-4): GAGVSQSPSNKVTEKGKDVELRCDPISGHTALYWYRQSLGQGLEFLIYFQGNSAPDKSGLPSDRFSAERTGGSVSTLTIQRTQQEDSAVYLCASSPGQGIGKKLFFGSGTQLSVL.

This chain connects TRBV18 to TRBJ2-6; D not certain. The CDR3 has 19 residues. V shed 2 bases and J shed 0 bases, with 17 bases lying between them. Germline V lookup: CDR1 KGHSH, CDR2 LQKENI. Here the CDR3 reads CASSPIMSPYNSGANVLTF. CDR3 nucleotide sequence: TGTGCCAGCTCACCAATAATGTCCCCTTACAACTCTGGGGCCAACGTCCTGACTTTC.